This T cell receptor beta chain was identified in a study of OX40 agonist ivuxolimab in advanced cancers. Study-level points and caveats: In CD8+ T cells, expanded clones were on average more numerous than in CD4+. Normalized T-cell clonal expansion was also low in a subset of nonresponders.

TCRdb's table, derived via immunoSEQ multiplex PCR, lists solely in-frame clones and lacks some. The sample includes around 66,000 clones, around 85% of them seen just once. Peripheral blood came from all dose cohorts at three timepoints. This clone was seen just once. Its cognate antigen is unknown. V lost 5 bases, J lost 0 bases, and 10 bases lay in between. The CDR3 consists of 14 residues. The germline V gene encodes CDR1 SGHTA and CDR2 FQGNSA. This receptor was obtained from an adult with an advanced solid tumor such as melanoma, head and neck, liver or kidney cancer. This specimen was CD4+ or CD8+ T cells sorted from blood, taken in a trial of the OX40 agonist ivuxolimab. V is TRBV7-2 and J is TRBJ1-2; D uncertain. The CDR3 nucleotides are TGTGCCAGCAGCCAGCCAAGGCCTAACTATGGCTACACCTTC. Translation: CASSQPRPNYGYTF.